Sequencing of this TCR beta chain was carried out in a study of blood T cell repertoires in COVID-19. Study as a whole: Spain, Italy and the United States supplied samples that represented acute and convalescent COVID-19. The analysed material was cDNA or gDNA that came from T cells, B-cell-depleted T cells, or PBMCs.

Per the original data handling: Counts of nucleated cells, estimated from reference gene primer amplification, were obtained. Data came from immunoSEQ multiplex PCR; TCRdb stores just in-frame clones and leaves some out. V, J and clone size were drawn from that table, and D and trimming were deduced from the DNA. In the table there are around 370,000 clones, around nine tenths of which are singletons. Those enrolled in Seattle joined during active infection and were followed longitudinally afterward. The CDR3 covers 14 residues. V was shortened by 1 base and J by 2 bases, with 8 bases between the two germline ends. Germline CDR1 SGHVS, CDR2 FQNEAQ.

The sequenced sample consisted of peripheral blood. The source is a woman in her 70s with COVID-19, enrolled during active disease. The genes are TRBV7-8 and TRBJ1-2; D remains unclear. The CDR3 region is CASSLGDWNYGYTF. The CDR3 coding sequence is TGTGCCAGCAGCTTAGGAGACTGGAACTATGGCTACACCTTC.